These 30 T cell receptor beta chains share one sample of origin, sequenced in a study of beta chain features in type 1 diabetes. The antigens these receptors bind are not known. Expressed TCRB transcripts were sequenced because the entire RNA isolate underwent reverse transcription. The data were produced by immunoSEQ multiplex PCR, yet TCRdb's version contains in-frame clones alone and is incomplete. The sample carries a few hundred thousand clones, 9.5% to 10% recorded once. Overall study findings and caveats: Type 1 diabetes patients had TCRB CDR3s that were shorter (moderately but significantly so) in all four CD4+ subsets.

The sample comprised central memory CD4+ T cells from blood. The receptors stem from a man aged 30 to 45 with type 1 diabetes.

This chain connects TRBV11-2 to TRBJ2-5; perhaps TRBD2 as D (6 bases). CDR3 length: 13 amino acids. The germline V gene encodes CDR1 SGHAT and CDR2 FQNNGV. V was cut by 5 bases and J by 5 bases, with 12 bases left in between. In nucleotides, the CDR3 is TGTGCCAGCAGCCACCGGGGGTGGGAGACCCAGTACTTC. Its translation is CASSHRGWETQYF.

Ten or more counts support this clone. The rearrangement links TRBV7-2 to TRBJ2-7; D unresolved. Trimming stripped 0 bases from V and 7 bases from J, with 13 bases between. Germline V gene lookup returns CDR1 SGHTA and CDR2 FQGNSA. The CDR3 has 14 amino acids. CDR3 sequence: CASSLATSTREQYF. Written as DNA, the CDR3 is TGTGCCAGCAGCTTAGCAACGAGCACACGGGAGCAGTACTTC.

The gene calls are TRBV9 and TRBJ2-2; the D gene could be TRBD1 or TRBD2 (6 bases each). The V gene lost 0 bases and the J gene lost 2 bases, with 14 bases spanning the gap. CDR1 SGDLS and CDR2 YYNGEE come from the germline V gene. The CDR3 has 17 amino acids. The CDR3 loop reads CASSVAVGGTNTGELFF. CDR3 coding DNA: TGTGCCAGCAGCGTAGCTGTAGGAGGGACAAACACCGGGGAGCTGTTTTTT.

The gene calls are TRBV10-3 and TRBJ2-6, with 8 bases fitting TRBD1. The V and J ends lost 9 bases and 2 bases, in that order; junction bases with no gene match: 12. This CDR3 region has 17 residues. Germline V CDR1 and CDR2: ENHRY, SYGVKD. CDR3 protein: CAIRPGQALPGANVLTF. The CDR3 DNA sequence: TGTGCCATAAGGCCGGGACAGGCTCTTCCTGGGGCCAACGTCCTGACTTTC.

This clone was seen a few times. The V and J genes are TRBV4-3 and TRBJ2-5; the match to TRBD2 covers 15 bases. The CDR3 is 18 amino acids. Germline values: CDR1 LGHNA, CDR2 YSLEER. V lost 4 bases to trimming and J lost 1 base; unmatched junction nucleotides: 7. This CDR3 reads CASSPARTSGRAQETQYF. For the CDR3, the DNA is TGCGCCAGCAGCCCTGCGAGGACTAGCGGGAGGGCCCAAGAGACCCAGTACTTC.

This chain links TRBV5-1 with TRBJ2-2; 7 bases match TRBD2. Trimming cost V 6 bases and J 0 bases; bases outside gene matches: 8. The CDR3 extends over 16 amino acids. CDR1 SGHRS and CDR2 YFSETQ come from the germline V gene. CDR3 in amino acids: CASKLRGGPNTGELFF. CDR3 DNA sequence: TGCGCCAGCAAATTGAGGGGAGGGCCGAACACCGGGGAGCTGTTTTTT.

This clone has only a few counts. The V gene is TRBV5-1, the J gene TRBJ1-2, with 7 nucleotides matching TRBD1. Germline CDR1 reads SGHRS; CDR2 reads YFSETQ. CDR3 length: 16 amino acids. V shed 5 bases and J 3 bases; nucleotides not matched to a gene: 13. CDR3 sequence reads: CASSEIPGTDYYGYTF. CDR3 nucleotide sequence: TGCGCCAGCAGTGAAATCCCCGGGACAGACTACTATGGCTACACCTTC.

This rearrangement joins TRBV6-1 to TRBJ1-4; the match to TRBD1 covers 9 bases. Germline lookup yields CDR1 MNHNS and CDR2 SASEGT. The junction had 7 bases not matched to a gene; V was cut back by 7 bases and J by 4 bases. CDR3 size: 15 residues. This chain's CDR3 is CASTDGTGINEKLFF. The CDR3 DNA reads as TGTGCCAGCACTGACGGGACAGGGATTAATGAAAAACTGTTTTTT.

This sequence joins TRBV2 and TRBJ1-5; D perhaps matches TRBD1 (6 bases). Deletions cut 5 bases from V and 5 bases from J, with 13 bases between. The CDR3 covers 14 residues. The germline V gene has CDR1 SNHLY and CDR2 FYNNEI. The CDR3 spells CASSQQGEDQPQHF. In nucleotides, the CDR3 is TGTGCCAGCAGTCAACAGGGAGAAGATCAGCCCCAGCATTTT.

DNA of the CDR3: TGTGCCAGCACCTCCCCAGGGGCCTACAATGAGCAGTTCTTC. Protein product: CASTSPGAYNEQFF. The V gene is TRBV28, the J gene TRBJ2-1, with D possibly being TRBD1 (6 bases). Germline CDR1 MDHEN, CDR2 SYDVKM. The ends were cut back, 7 bases at V and 2 bases at J, with 12 bases in the middle. CDR3 length: 14 residues.

In its sample, this clone was seen a few times. The chain joins TRBV4-2 to TRBJ2-3; TRBD2 agrees at 13 bases. The CDR3 runs 17 residues. J was trimmed by 3 bases and V by 4 bases; bases with no gene match: 7. Per germline, CDR1 LGHNA and CDR2 YNFKEQ. This CDR3 is CASSPGLAGAPTDTQYF. The CDR3 DNA follows: TGTGCCAGCAGCCCCGGACTAGCGGGAGCTCCGACAGATACGCAGTATTTT.

The CDR3 loop is CASSLGADEYNEQFF. DNA of the CDR3: TGCGCCAGCAGCTTGGGGGCAGACGAGTACAATGAGCAGTTCTTC. J is TRBJ2-1 and V is TRBV5-1; D is unresolved. V lost 0 bases and J 4 bases, leaving 11 bases between the germline ends. The CDR3 has 15 amino acids. Germline V CDR1 and CDR2: SGHRS, YFSETQ. The full variable domain, in which reference TRBV5-1 and TRBJ2-1 provide the parts outside the CDR3, is KAGVTQTPRYLIKTRGQQVTLSCSPISGHRSVSWYQQTPGQGLQFLFEYFSETQRNKGNFPGRFSGRQFSNSRSEMNVSTLELGDSALYLCASSLGADEYNEQFFGPGTRLTVL.

The chain has TRBV7-6 and TRBJ2-5, with TRBD2 as a possible D gene (7 bases). CDR3 length: 15 amino acids. Looked up from germline, CDR1 is SGHVS and CDR2 is FNYEAQ. V was shortened by 5 bases and J by 5 bases, with 18 bases between the two germline ends. CDR3 sequence (DNA): TGTGCCAGCAGCCATGGGGGGGGCGCGCAGGAGACCCAGTACTTC. This gives the protein CASSHGGGAQETQYF.

The chain carries TRBV27 and TRBJ2-1, with 8 bases aligning to TRBD2. The CDR3 is made up of 16 amino acids. In germline, CDR1 is MNHEY, CDR2 SMNVEV (reference sequence). V was pared by 5 bases and J by 8 bases, with 14 bases of the junction left unmatched. The CDR3 coding sequence is TGTGCCAGCAGTATCGTGGGCCTGCGGGAGGACTATGAGCAGTTCTTC. It specifies CASSIVGLREDYEQFF.

V is TRBV9 and J is TRBJ1-5, with TRBD1 as a possible D gene (6 bases). The CDR3 length is 15 residues. V was pared by 0 bases and J by 5 bases, with 12 bases between. Per the germline V gene, CDR1 is SGDLS and CDR2 is YYNGEE. CDR3 amino acids: CASSVEAGGDQPQHF. The CDR3 DNA follows: TGTGCCAGCAGCGTAGAGGCCGGGGGCGATCAGCCCCAGCATTTT.

In this sample, this clone turned up a few times. CDR3 bases: TGTGCCAGCAGCTCACAATTTCCAGACAGGACTCCCTATGGCTACACCTTC. This gives the protein CASSSQFPDRTPYGYTF. The chain employs TRBV7-9 and TRBJ1-2, with D possibly matching TRBD1 (6 bases). Germline CDR1 is SEHNR and CDR2 is FQNEAQ (reference sequence). V lost 4 bases to trimming and J lost 4 bases, with 22 bases between them. This CDR3 has 17 residues.

The chain recombines TRBV9 with TRBJ1-1, with TRBD1 matching over 7 bases. The ends lost 0 bases at V and 1 base at J; junction bases unmatched: 6. Germline CDR1 is SGDLS and CDR2 is YYNGEE. CDR3 length: 16 residues. DNA of the CDR3: TGTGCCAGCAGCGTAGGACAGGGTGTGGGGAACACTGAAGCTTTCTTT. Amino acids: CASSVGQGVGNTEAFF.

This clone was picked up a small number of times. This chain connects TRBV19 to TRBJ2-2; TRBD2 matches at 11 bases. CDR1 is LNHDA, CDR2 SQIVND, per germline (reference sequence). The CDR3 consists of 17 residues. V dropped 7 bases and J dropped 2; count of bases not matched to a gene: 9. The CDR3 protein is CASTRRGLAENTGELFF. DNA of the CDR3: TGTGCCAGTACCCGGAGGGGACTAGCGGAAAACACCGGGGAGCTGTTTTTT.

This clone turned up a few times. The CDR3 region has the DNA TGTGCCAGCAGACCCGAGGGGCCAAGCTCCTACGAGCAGTACTTC. It translates to CASRPEGPSSYEQYF. This chain joins TRBV28 and TRBJ2-7; either TRBD1 or TRBD2 may supply D (5 bases each). CDR3 size: 15 residues. With 6 bases removed from V and 0 bases from J, the gap between germline ends came to 15 bases. Germline loops: CDR1 MDHEN, CDR2 SYDVKM.

This clone was seen more than once but under ten times. V gene TRBV7-3 combines with J gene TRBJ1-2; 7 bases map to TRBD1. Germline V lookup: CDR1 SGHTA, CDR2 FQGTGA. This CDR3 has 16 amino acids. The trim removed 0 bases at V and 6 bases at J, leaving 10 bases unmatched. CDR3: CASSLTRQGEGHGYTF. In DNA, the CDR3 is TGTGCCAGCAGCTTAACCAGACAGGGAGAGGGCCATGGCTACACCTTC.

The chain has TRBV5-1 and TRBJ1-4; a weak D match, TRBD1 (5 bases). The V gene lost 4 bases and the J gene lost 6 bases, with 13 bases spanning the gap. The CDR3 consists of 14 residues. Looked up from germline, CDR1 is SGHRS and CDR2 is YFSETQ. This CDR3 reads CASSRGGVDEKLFF. In DNA, the CDR3 is TGCGCCAGCAGCCGCGGGGGAGTGGATGAAAAACTGTTTTTT.

This sequence joins TRBV6-5 and TRBJ2-1; D might be TRBD2 (6 bases). V gave up 6 bases and J gave up 6 bases, with 15 bases separating them. The CDR3 is 14 residues long. Looked up from germline, CDR1 is MNHEY and CDR2 is SVGAGI. CDR3 loop: CASRRGRPPNEQFF. In DNA, the CDR3 is TGTGCCAGCAGACGAGGGAGGCCCCCCAATGAGCAGTTCTTC.

This clone has more than one count but fewer than ten. The gene calls are TRBV20-1 and TRBJ2-1, with D unclear. The CDR3 runs 10 residues. The V and J ends lost 5 bases and 8 bases respectively, with 7 bases between them. Germline V lookup: CDR1 DFQATT, CDR2 SNEGSKA (reference sequence). The CDR3 bases are TGCAGTGCTCTTAAGGATGAGCAGTTCTTC. It specifies CSALKDEQFF.

In this sample, this clone turned up a few times. This sequence joins TRBV7-2 and TRBJ1-2; 7 positions agree with TRBD1. Per the germline V gene, CDR1 is SGHTA and CDR2 is FQGNSA. Trimming cost V 7 bases and J 5 bases; bases outside gene matches: 16. The CDR3 is made up of 16 amino acids. The CDR3 bases are TGTGCCAGCACCGTTGGCCATCTAAGGGACAGATATGGCTACACCTTC. Protein product: CASTVGHLRDRYGYTF.

The V call is TRBV11-3, the J call TRBJ2-1; tentatively, D is TRBD2 (6 bases). CDR3 length equals 14 residues. Germline V gene lookup returns CDR1 SGHNT and CDR2 YENEEA. The germline V and J ends were trimmed by 3 bases and 5 bases, with 11 bases remaining between them. CDR3 region: CASSFSGSNNEQFF. Written as DNA, the CDR3 is TGTGCCAGCAGCTTTAGCGGAAGTAACAATGAGCAGTTCTTC.

The rearrangement links TRBV28 to TRBJ2-7; 8 bases agree with TRBD1. The trim removed 5 bases at V and 2 bases at J, leaving 11 bases unmatched. Germline assignment: CDR1 MDHEN and CDR2 SYDVKM. The CDR3 is made up of 16 amino acids. CDR3 DNA: TGTGCCAGCAGTACCCCCGGACAGGGCGGTACCTACGAGCAGTACTTC. Its translation: CASSTPGQGGTYEQYF.

This clone was observed a handful of times. This chain joins TRBV7-9 and TRBJ1-2; 8 positions agree with TRBD1. Germline loops: CDR1 SEHNR, CDR2 FQNEAQ (reference sequence). This CDR3 is 15 amino acids long. The V segment lost 3 bases and the J segment 5 bases; nucleotides outside the gene matches: 8. CDR3 nucleotide sequence: TGTGCCAGCAGCTTTAATCAGGGGGCGAGGTATGGCTACACCTTC. Its translation: CASSFNQGARYGYTF.

This chain connects TRBV7-2 to TRBJ2-1; D not certain. CDR3 length equals 11 residues. Germline V gene data show CDR1 as SGHTA and CDR2 as FQGNSA. The V gene lost 5 bases and the J gene lost 12 bases, with 11 bases spanning the gap. CDR3 sequence: CASSPIPGQFF. As DNA, the CDR3 is TGTGCCAGCAGCCCTATCCCAGGGCAGTTCTTC.

This chain connects TRBV7-2 to TRBJ1-5, with D possibly matching TRBD1 (6 bases). CDR3 size: 15 residues. Deletions cut 1 base from V and 4 bases from J, with 11 bases between. Germline V gene data show CDR1 as SGHTA and CDR2 as FQGNSA. The DNA of the CDR3 is TGTGCCAGCAGCTTAGTAGGGGGGGATAATCAGCCCCAGCATTTT. Amino acid sequence: CASSLVGGDNQPQHF. Full variable domain (missing parts from reference TRBV7-2 and TRBJ1-5): GAGVSQSPSNKVTEKGKDVELRCDPISGHTALYWYRQSLGQGLEFLIYFQGNSAPDKSGLPSDRFSAERTGGSVSTLTIQRTQQEDSAVYLCASSLVGGDNQPQHFGDGTRLSIL.

V usage is TRBV5-4 and J usage is TRBJ1-2; a weak D match, TRBD1 (6 bases). Germline CDR1 and CDR2: SGHNT and YYREEE (reference sequence). V lost 2 bases to trimming and J lost 8 bases, with 10 bases between them. CDR3 length: 12 amino acids. The CDR3 DNA sequence: TGTGCCAGCAGCTTCGGCAGGGGAGGCTACACCTTC. As protein: CASSFGRGGYTF.